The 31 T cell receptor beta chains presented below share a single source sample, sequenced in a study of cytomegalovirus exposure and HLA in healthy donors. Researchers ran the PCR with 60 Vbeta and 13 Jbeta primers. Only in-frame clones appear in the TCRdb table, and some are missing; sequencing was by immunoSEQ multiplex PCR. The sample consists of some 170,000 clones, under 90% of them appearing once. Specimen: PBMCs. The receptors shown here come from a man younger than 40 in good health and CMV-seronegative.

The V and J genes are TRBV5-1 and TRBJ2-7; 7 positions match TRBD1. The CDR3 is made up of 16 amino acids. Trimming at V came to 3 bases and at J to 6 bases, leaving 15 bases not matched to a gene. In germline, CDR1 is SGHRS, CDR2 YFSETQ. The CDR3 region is CASSSLTGSGQSEQYF. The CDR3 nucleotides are TGCGCCAGCAGCTCCCTGACAGGGTCCGGGCAGAGCGAGCAGTACTTC. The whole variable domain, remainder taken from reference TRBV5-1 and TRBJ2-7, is KAGVTQTPRYLIKTRGQQVTLSCSPISGHRSVSWYQQTPGQGLQFLFEYFSETQRNKGNFPGRFSGRQFSNSRSEMNVSTLELGDSALYLCASSSLTGSGQSEQYFGPGTRLTVT.

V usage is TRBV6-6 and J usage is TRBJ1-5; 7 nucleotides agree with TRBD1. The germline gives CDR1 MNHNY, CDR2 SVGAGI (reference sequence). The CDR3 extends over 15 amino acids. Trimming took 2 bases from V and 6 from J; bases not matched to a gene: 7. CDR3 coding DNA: TGTGCCAGCAGTTACCTTACAGGGGAAGTTCAGCCCCAGCATTTT. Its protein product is CASSYLTGEVQPQHF.

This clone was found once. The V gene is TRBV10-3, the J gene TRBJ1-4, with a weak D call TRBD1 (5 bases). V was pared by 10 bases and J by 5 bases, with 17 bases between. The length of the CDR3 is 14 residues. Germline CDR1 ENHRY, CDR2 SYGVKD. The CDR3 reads CATQPWGENEKLFF. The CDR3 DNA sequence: TGTGCCACTCAGCCTTGGGGGGAAAATGAAAAACTGTTTTTT.

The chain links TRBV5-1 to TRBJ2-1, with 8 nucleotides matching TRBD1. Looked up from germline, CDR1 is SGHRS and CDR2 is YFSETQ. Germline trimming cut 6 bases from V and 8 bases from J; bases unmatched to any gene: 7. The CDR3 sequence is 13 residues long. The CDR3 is CASNLAGGHEQFF. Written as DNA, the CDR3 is TGCGCCAGCAATCTCGCAGGGGGCCATGAGCAGTTCTTC.

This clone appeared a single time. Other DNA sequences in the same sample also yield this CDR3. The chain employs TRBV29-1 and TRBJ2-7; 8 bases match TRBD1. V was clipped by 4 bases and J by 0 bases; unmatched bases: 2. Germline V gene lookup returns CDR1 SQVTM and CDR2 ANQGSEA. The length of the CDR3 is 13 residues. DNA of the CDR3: TGCAGCGTTGTGGGGACAGGCTCCTACGAGCAGTACTTC. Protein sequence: CSVVGTGSYEQYF.

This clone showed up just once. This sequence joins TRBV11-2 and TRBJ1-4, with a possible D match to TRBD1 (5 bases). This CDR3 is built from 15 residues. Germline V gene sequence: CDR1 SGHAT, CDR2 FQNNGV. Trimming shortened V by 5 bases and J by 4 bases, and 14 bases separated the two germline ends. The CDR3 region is CASSGGTAVNEKLFF. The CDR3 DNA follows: TGTGCCAGCAGCGGAGGGACGGCTGTTAATGAAAAACTGTTTTTT.

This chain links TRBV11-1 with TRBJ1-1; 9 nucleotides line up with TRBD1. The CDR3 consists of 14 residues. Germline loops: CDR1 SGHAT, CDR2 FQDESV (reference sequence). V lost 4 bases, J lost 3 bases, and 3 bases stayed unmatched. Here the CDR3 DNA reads TGTGCCAGCAGCTGGACAGGGGAGGACACTGAAGCTTTCTTT. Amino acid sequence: CASSWTGEDTEAFF.

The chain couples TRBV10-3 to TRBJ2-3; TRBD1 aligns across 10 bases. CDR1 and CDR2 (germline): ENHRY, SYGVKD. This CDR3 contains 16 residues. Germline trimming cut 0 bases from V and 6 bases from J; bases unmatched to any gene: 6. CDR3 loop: CAISESGDRGVDTQYF. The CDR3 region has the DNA TGTGCCATCAGTGAGTCTGGGGACAGGGGAGTTGATACGCAGTATTTT.

CDR3 bases: TGTGCCAGCAGCTTAGATTGGAGAAGCGAGCAGTACTTC. This gives the protein CASSLDWRSEQYF. The rearrangement uses TRBV11-3 and TRBJ2-7; D unresolved. This CDR3 comprises 13 residues. Germline V lookup: CDR1 SGHNT, CDR2 YENEEA. V lost 0 bases and J 6 bases, leaving 9 bases between the germline ends.

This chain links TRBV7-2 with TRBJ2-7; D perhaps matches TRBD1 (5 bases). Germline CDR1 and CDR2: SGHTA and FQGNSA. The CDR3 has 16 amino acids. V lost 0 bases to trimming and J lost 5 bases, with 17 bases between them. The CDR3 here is CASSLAVIGRVHEQYF. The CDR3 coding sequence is TGTGCCAGCAGCTTAGCGGTAATCGGCAGGGTCCACGAGCAGTACTTC. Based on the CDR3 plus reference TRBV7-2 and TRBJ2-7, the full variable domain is GAGVSQSPSNKVTEKGKDVELRCDPISGHTALYWYRQSLGQGLEFLIYFQGNSAPDKSGLPSDRFSAERTGGSVSTLTIQRTQQEDSAVYLCASSLAVIGRVHEQYFGPGTRLTVT.

CDR3 loop: CASSHSGQGHQPQHF. As DNA, the CDR3 is TGCGCCAGCAGTCACTCTGGACAGGGGCATCAGCCCCAGCATTTT. The rearrangement links TRBV23-1 to TRBJ1-5, with 9 positions matching TRBD1. TRBV23-1 is known as an ORF, though its function is uncertain. The CDR3 runs 15 residues. V trimming: 3 bases; J trimming: 5 bases; junction bases outside the gene matches: 5.

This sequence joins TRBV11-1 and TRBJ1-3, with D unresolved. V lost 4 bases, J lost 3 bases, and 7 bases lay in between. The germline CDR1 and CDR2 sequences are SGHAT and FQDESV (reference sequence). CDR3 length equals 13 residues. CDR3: CASSWAYGNTIYF. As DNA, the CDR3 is TGTGCCAGCAGCTGGGCGTATGGAAACACCATATATTTT.

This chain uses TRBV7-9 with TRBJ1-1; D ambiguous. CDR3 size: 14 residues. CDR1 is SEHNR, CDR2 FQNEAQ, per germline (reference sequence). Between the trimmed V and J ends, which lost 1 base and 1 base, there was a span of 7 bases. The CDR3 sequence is CASSLVRGNTEAFF. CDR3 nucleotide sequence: TGTGCCAGCAGCTTAGTTCGAGGGAACACTGAAGCTTTCTTT.

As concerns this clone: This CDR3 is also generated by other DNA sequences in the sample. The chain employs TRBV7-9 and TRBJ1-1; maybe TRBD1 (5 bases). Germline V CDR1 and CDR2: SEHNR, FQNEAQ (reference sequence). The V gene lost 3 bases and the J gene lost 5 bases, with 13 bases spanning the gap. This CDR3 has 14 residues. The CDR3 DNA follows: TGTGCCAGCAGCTTGGGGGGGGAGGGTACTGAAGCTTTCTTT. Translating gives CASSLGGEGTEAFF.

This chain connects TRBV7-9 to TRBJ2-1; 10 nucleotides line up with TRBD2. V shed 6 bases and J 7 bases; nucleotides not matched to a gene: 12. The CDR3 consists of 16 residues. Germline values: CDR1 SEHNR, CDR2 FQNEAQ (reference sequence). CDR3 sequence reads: CASSPRSGRAGNEQFF. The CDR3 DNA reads TGTGCCAGCAGTCCTCGAAGCGGGAGGGCAGGGAATGAGCAGTTCTTC.

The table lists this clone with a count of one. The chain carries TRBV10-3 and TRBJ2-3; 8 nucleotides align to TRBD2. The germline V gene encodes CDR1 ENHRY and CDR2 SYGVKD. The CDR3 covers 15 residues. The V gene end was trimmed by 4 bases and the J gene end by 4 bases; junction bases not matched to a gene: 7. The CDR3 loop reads CAISAGGGHSDTQYF. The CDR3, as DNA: TGTGCCATCAGTGCCGGCGGGGGGCATTCAGATACGCAGTATTTT.

The CDR3 nucleotides read TGTGCCAGCCAGCCGGGAGAGTCGAACGAGCAGTACTTC. Amino acid sequence: CASQPGESNEQYF. The J gene is TRBJ2-7, the V gene TRBV9, with a tentative D call TRBD2 (6 bases). V gave up 7 bases and J gave up 5 bases, with 16 bases separating them. Per the germline V gene, CDR1 is SGDLS and CDR2 is YYNGEE. The CDR3 has 13 amino acids.

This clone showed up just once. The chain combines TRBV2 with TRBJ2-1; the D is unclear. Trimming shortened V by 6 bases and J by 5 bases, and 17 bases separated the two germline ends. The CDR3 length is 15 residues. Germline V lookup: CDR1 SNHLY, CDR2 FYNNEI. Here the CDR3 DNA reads TGTGCCAGCAGGGCCGAGCGTAACCCAAACAATGAGCAGTTCTTC. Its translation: CASRAERNPNNEQFF.

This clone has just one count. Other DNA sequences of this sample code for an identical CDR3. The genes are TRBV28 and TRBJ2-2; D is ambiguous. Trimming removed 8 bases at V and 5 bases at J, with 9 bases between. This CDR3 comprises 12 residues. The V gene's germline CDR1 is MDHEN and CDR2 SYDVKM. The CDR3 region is CASGLNTGELFF. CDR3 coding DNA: TGTGCCAGCGGGCTTAATACCGGGGAGCTGTTTTTT.

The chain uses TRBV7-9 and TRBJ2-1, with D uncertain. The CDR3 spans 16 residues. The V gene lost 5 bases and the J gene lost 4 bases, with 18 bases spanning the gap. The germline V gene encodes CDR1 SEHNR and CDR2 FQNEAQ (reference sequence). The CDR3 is CASSPRLLQRYNEQFF. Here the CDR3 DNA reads TGTGCCAGCAGCCCTAGACTCCTACAACGGTACAATGAGCAGTTCTTC.

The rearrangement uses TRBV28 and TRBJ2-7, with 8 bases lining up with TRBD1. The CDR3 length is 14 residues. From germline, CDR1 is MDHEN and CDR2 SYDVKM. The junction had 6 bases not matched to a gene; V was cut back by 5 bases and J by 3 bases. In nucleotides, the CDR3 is TGTGCCAGCAGTCACCGGGACAGGCGCTACGAGCAGTACTTC. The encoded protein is CASSHRDRRYEQYF.

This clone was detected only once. CDR3 residues: CASKRDSGNTIYF. Here the CDR3 DNA reads TGTGCCAGTAAAAGGGACAGTGGAAACACCATATATTTT. The rearrangement links TRBV19 to TRBJ1-3; 7 bases map to TRBD1. V trimming: 7 bases; J trimming: 3 bases; junction bases outside the gene matches: 3. The germline gives CDR1 LNHDA, CDR2 SQIVND (reference sequence). The CDR3 spans 13 residues. The full variable domain, in which reference TRBV19 and TRBJ1-3 provide the parts outside the CDR3, is DGGITQSPKYLFRKEGQNVTLSCEQNLNHDAMYWYRQDPGQGLRLIYYSQIVNDFQKGDIAEGYSVSREKKESFPLTVTSAQKNPTAFYLCASKRDSGNTIYFGEGSWLTVV.

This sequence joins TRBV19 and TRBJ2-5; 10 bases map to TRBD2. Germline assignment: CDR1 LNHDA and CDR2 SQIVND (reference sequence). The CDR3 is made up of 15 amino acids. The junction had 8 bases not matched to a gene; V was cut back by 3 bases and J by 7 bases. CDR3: CASSIRAGGPVTQYF. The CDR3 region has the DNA TGTGCCAGTAGTATCCGAGCGGGGGGGCCGGTGACCCAGTACTTC. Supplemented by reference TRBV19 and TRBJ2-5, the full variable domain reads DGGITQSPKYLFRKEGQNVTLSCEQNLNHDAMYWYRQDPGQGLRLIYYSQIVNDFQKGDIAEGYSVSREKKESFPLTVTSAQKNPTAFYLCASSIRAGGPVTQYFGPGTRLLVL.

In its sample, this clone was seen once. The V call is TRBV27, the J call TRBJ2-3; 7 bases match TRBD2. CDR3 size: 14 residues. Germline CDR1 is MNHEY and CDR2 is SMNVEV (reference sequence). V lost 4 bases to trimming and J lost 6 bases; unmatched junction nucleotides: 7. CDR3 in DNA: TGTGCCAGCAGTTCCTGGGCGGGAGCTGATACGCAGTATTTT. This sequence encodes CASSSWAGADTQYF.

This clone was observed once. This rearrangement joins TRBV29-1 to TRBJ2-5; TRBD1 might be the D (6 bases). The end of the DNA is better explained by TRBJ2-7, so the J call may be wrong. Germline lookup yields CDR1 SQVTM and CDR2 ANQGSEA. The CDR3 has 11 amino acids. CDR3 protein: CSVRTEYEQYF. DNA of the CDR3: TGCAGCGTTAGGACAGAGTACGAGCAGTACTTC.

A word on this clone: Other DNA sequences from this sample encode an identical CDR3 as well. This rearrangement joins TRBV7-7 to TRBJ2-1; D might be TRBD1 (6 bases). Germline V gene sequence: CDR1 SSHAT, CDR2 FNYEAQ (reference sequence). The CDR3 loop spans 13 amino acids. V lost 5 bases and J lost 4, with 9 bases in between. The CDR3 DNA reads TGTGCCAGCAGCCCTGACAGGTACAATGAGCAGTTCTTC. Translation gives CASSPDRYNEQFF.

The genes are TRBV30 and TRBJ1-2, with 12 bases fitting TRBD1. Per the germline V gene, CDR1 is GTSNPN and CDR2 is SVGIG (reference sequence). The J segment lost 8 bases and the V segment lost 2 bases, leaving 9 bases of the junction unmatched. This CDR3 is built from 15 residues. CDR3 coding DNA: TGTGCCTGGAGTACCGGGGGACAGGGGGCATCGGGCTACACCTTC. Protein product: CAWSTGGQGASGYTF.

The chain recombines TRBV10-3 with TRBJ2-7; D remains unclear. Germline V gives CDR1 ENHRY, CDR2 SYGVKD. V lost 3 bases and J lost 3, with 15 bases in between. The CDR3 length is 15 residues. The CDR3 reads CAISDPTAARYEQYF. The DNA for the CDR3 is TGTGCCATCAGTGACCCGACGGCGGCCCGCTACGAGCAGTACTTC.

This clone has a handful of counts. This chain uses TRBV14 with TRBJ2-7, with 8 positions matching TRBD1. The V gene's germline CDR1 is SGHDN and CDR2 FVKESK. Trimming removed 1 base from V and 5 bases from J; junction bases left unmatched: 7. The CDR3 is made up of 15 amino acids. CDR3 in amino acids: CASSQVGGQGNEQYF. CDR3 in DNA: TGTGCCAGCAGCCAAGTAGGAGGACAGGGCAACGAGCAGTACTTC.

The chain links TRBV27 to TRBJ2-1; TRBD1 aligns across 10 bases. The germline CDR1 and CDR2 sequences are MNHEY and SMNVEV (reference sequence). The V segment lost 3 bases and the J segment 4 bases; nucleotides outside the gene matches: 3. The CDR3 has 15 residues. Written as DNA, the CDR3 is TGTGCCAGCAGTTTTCAGGACAGGGGGTACAATGAGCAGTTCTTC. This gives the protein CASSFQDRGYNEQFF.

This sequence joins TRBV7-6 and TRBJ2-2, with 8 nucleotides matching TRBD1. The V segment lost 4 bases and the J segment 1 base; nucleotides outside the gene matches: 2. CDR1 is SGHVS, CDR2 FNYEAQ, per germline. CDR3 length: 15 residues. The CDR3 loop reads CASSYGQGNTGELFF. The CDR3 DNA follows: TGTGCCAGCAGCTACGGACAGGGGAACACCGGGGAGCTGTTTTTT.